The 25 T cell receptor beta chains given below trace back to one sample, sequenced in a study of T cell responses to AZD1222 COVID-19 vaccine (dated by TCRdb to 2020 to 2023). The library was built by means of the immunoSEQ multiplex PCR assay. The immuneACCESS repertoire file appears here via TCRdb, limited to in-frame rearrangements. These files lack a portion of the clones; in checked studies, under half of the deficit traces to unresolved V genes, and the cause of the others is not known. Per the sample table, the count is about 140,000 clones. Of the sample, about 2.2% is held by the ten largest clones. The time point label for this specimen denotes: baseline before first vaccination. Sequencing was performed on peripheral blood. These receptors all stem from an adult in good health.

With regard to this clone: The same CDR3 is also encoded by other DNA sequences in this sample. The chain links TRBV11-2 to TRBJ1-3; D unclear. Trimming pared 0 bases from V and 4 bases from J, leaving 4 bases between. This CDR3 contains 13 residues. The germline V gene has CDR1 SGHAT and CDR2 FQNNGV. CDR3 sequence: CASSLDSGNTIYF. In nucleotides, the CDR3 is TGTGCCAGCAGCTTAGATAGCGGAAACACCATATATTTT.

The CDR3 DNA follows: TGTGCCAGCAGCCGCGGACAGACTAATGAAAAACTGTTTTTT. Amino acid sequence: CASSRGQTNEKLFF. This chain uses TRBV6-5 with TRBJ1-4; tentative D call: TRBD1 (6 bases). Germline V lookup: CDR1 MNHEY, CDR2 SVGAGI. Trimming pared 6 bases from V and 2 bases from J, leaving 10 bases between. The CDR3 totals 14 residues.

The chain links TRBV6-4 to TRBJ2-1; D might be TRBD2 (6 bases). With 6 bases removed from V and 4 bases from J, the gap between germline ends came to 16 bases. Germline V gene sequence: CDR1 MRHNA, CDR2 SNTAGT. The CDR3 loop spans 15 amino acids. The CDR3: CASSQLSGAYNEQFF. CDR3 nucleotides: TGTGCCAGCAGCCAACTTAGCGGCGCTTACAATGAGCAGTTCTTC.

The V call is TRBV7-9, the J call TRBJ2-2; 9 bases agree with TRBD1. The CDR3 is made up of 15 amino acids. V was clipped by 5 bases and J by 7 bases; unmatched bases: 8. Germline-derived CDR1 and CDR2 are SEHNR and FQNEAQ (reference sequence). CDR3 protein: CASSVTGGAGGELFF. The CDR3 bases are TGTGCCAGCAGCGTCACAGGGGGCGCCGGCGGGGAGCTGTTTTTT.

This chain uses TRBV7-2 with TRBJ2-3, with D possibly matching TRBD1 (6 bases). Trimming took 1 base from V and 2 from J, leaving 13 bases between them. Germline CDR1 reads SGHTA; CDR2 reads FQGNSA. This CDR3 comprises 16 residues. CDR3 in DNA: TGTGCCAGCAGCTTAGGGATTGGGGGCTCCACAGATACGCAGTATTTT. Protein product: CASSLGIGGSTDTQYF.

The chain joins TRBV4-2 to TRBJ2-5; 8 bases are a match to TRBD2. CDR1 and CDR2 (germline): LGHNA, YNFKEQ. Trimming at V came to 0 bases and at J to 1 base, leaving 4 bases not matched to a gene. The CDR3 consists of 16 residues. CDR3 sequence (DNA): TGTGCCAGCAGCCAAGATGGGGCGGGGGGCCAAGAGACCCAGTACTTC. Its translation: CASSQDGAGGQETQYF.

The CDR3 region has the DNA TGTGCCAGCAGCGATGGACGCCTAGATACGCAGTATTTT. Residues: CASSDGRLDTQYF. This chain joins TRBV12-3 or TRBV12-4 and TRBJ2-3; D is unresolved. V lost 6 bases and J 5 bases, leaving 12 bases between the germline ends. The CDR3 extends over 13 amino acids.

J is TRBJ1-4 and V is TRBV19; no firm D call. Germline-derived CDR1 and CDR2 are LNHDA and SQIVND (reference sequence). Deletions cut 6 bases from V and 6 bases from J, with 14 bases between. The CDR3 consists of 14 residues. This chain's CDR3 is CASSVIWLDEKLFF. The CDR3 DNA reads TGTGCCAGTAGCGTTATATGGCTTGATGAAAAACTGTTTTTT. Supplemented by reference TRBV19 and TRBJ1-4, the full variable domain reads DGGITQSPKYLFRKEGQNVTLSCEQNLNHDAMYWYRQDPGQGLRLIYYSQIVNDFQKGDIAEGYSVSREKKESFPLTVTSAQKNPTAFYLCASSVIWLDEKLFFGSGTQLSVL.

The chain carries TRBV18 and TRBJ1-5; D not resolved. This CDR3 region has 15 residues. Between the trimmed V and J ends, which lost 6 bases and 0 bases, there was a span of 12 bases. The germline V gene encodes CDR1 KGHSH and CDR2 LQKENI. Here the CDR3 reads CASSRGAPSNQPQHF. The CDR3 DNA follows: TGTGCCAGCTCTCGGGGAGCTCCTAGCAATCAGCCCCAGCATTTT.

The chain links TRBV5-4 to TRBJ2-3; 13 bases fit TRBD2. V was clipped by 6 bases and J by 0 bases; unmatched bases: 10. The length of the CDR3 is 18 residues. Germline V lookup: CDR1 SGHNT, CDR2 YYREEE (reference sequence). The CDR3 here is CASTLGLAGNPSTDTQYF. CDR3 nucleotide sequence: TGTGCCAGCACCCTGGGACTAGCGGGGAACCCTAGCACAGATACGCAGTATTTT.

This chain uses TRBV12-3 or TRBV12-4 with TRBJ1-2, with TRBD1 matching 7 bases. This CDR3 has 13 residues. V was clipped by 1 base and J by 6 bases; unmatched bases: 2. CDR3 amino acids: CASSLGQGNGYTF. As DNA, the CDR3 is TGTGCCAGCAGTTTAGGACAGGGCAATGGCTACACCTTC.

The rearrangement joins TRBV18 to TRBJ1-1; D not resolved. The CDR3 has 13 amino acids. V was pared by 4 bases and J by 1 base, with 7 bases between. Germline values: CDR1 KGHSH, CDR2 LQKENI. The CDR3 region is CASSLIKNTEAFF. The CDR3 DNA sequence: TGTGCCAGCTCACTAATCAAGAACACTGAAGCTTTCTTT.

V gene TRBV6-5 combines with J gene TRBJ2-7; tentatively, D is TRBD2 (5 bases). The germline V gene encodes CDR1 MNHEY and CDR2 SVGAGI. This CDR3 region has 14 residues. V dropped 4 bases and J dropped 5 bases, with 15 bases sitting between them. CDR3 DNA: TGTGCCAGCAGTTTAGGTGGGCTAGCCGACGAGCAGTACTTC. It codes for CASSLGGLADEQYF.

The CDR3 sequence: CASSSNKEKLFF. In nucleotides, the CDR3 is TGCGCCAGCAGCTCCAACAAGGAAAAACTGTTTTTT. The chain carries TRBV5-1 and TRBJ1-4; D gene uncertain. V lost 3 bases and J lost 8, with 8 bases in between. The germline V gene encodes CDR1 SGHRS and CDR2 YFSETQ. The length of the CDR3 is 12 residues.

The V and J genes are TRBV11-2 and TRBJ2-7, with a possible D match to TRBD1 (5 bases). The CDR3 has 15 residues. Trimming stripped 5 bases from V and 2 bases from J, with 16 bases between. CDR1 is SGHAT, CDR2 FQNNGV, per germline. The DNA for the CDR3 is TGTGCCAGCAGCCCACTGGGTCCAGGGCCCTACGAGCAGTACTTC. Its translation: CASSPLGPGPYEQYF.

The gene calls are TRBV2 and TRBJ2-7; either TRBD1 or TRBD2 may supply D (5 bases each). V was shortened by 4 bases and J by 0 bases, with 10 bases between the two germline ends. The germline gives CDR1 SNHLY, CDR2 FYNNEI. The CDR3 contains 14 residues. This chain's CDR3 is CASSGDGTSYEQYF. CDR3 coding DNA: TGTGCCAGCAGTGGGGACGGGACCTCCTACGAGCAGTACTTC.

The chain uses TRBV20-1 and TRBJ1-1; no reliable D call. Germline loops: CDR1 DFQATT, CDR2 SNEGSKA (reference sequence). Trimming took off 4 bases at V and 8 bases at J, with 11 bases between the two ends. There are 11 residues in the CDR3. The DNA for the CDR3 is TGCAGTGCTACCGCCACCACAGAAGCTTTCTTT. Residues: CSATATTEAFF.

This rearrangement joins TRBV30 to TRBJ2-5; 13 positions match TRBD2. Trimming at V came to 2 bases and at J to 5 bases, leaving 8 bases not matched to a gene. There are 16 residues in the CDR3. Per germline, CDR1 GTSNPN and CDR2 SVGIG (reference sequence). CDR3 sequence reads: CAWSTQLAGGLETQYF. The CDR3 coding sequence is TGTGCCTGGAGTACCCAACTAGCGGGGGGGCTGGAGACCCAGTACTTC.

The chain couples TRBV7-3 to TRBJ2-2; TRBD2 agrees at 8 bases. V gave up 4 bases and J gave up 4 bases; unmatched junction bases: 8. This CDR3 is built from 16 residues. Germline CDR1 and CDR2: SGHTA and FQGTGA. The CDR3 loop reads CASSSRGGRGTGELFF. DNA for the CDR3: TGTGCCAGCAGCTCACGGGGGGGTAGAGGCACCGGGGAGCTGTTTTTT.

The chain recombines TRBV6-1 with TRBJ1-2; D unclear. The CDR3 totals 15 residues. Trimming removed 3 bases from V and 2 bases from J, with 13 bases in between. From germline, CDR1 is MNHNS and CDR2 SASEGT. CDR3 amino acids: CASSDTGLANYGYTF. The CDR3 coding sequence is TGTGCCAGCAGTGATACGGGATTAGCCAACTATGGCTACACCTTC.

The chain uses TRBV7-2 and TRBJ1-2, with D possibly matching TRBD1 (6 bases). The germline V gene has CDR1 SGHTA and CDR2 FQGNSA. V dropped 5 bases and J dropped 1 base, with 17 bases sitting between them. The CDR3 is 16 amino acids. CDR3 sequence: CASSPQTGNINYGYTF. CDR3 coding DNA: TGTGCCAGCAGCCCCCAGACAGGAAATATTAACTATGGCTACACCTTC.

The chain recombines TRBV18 with TRBJ1-5; maybe TRBD1 (5 bases). The germline V gene encodes CDR1 KGHSH and CDR2 LQKENI. The CDR3 covers 15 residues. V lost 0 bases and J 5 bases, leaving 11 bases between the germline ends. CDR3 bases: TGTGCCAGCTCACCACCGGGCAGGGCCGATCAGCCCCAGCATTTT. It specifies CASSPPGRADQPQHF.

The chain joins TRBV7-9 to TRBJ1-4, with D unclear. Trimming left V 3 bases short and J 6 bases short, with 17 bases between. CDR1 is SEHNR and CDR2 is FQNEAQ in the germline V gene (reference sequence). This CDR3 is 16 amino acids long. CDR3 residues: CASSFASGTADEKLFF. CDR3 bases: TGTGCCAGCAGCTTTGCGTCGGGAACAGCCGATGAAAAACTGTTTTTT.

The V gene is TRBV5-1, the J gene TRBJ2-3; 7 bases line up with TRBD1. V was pared by 0 bases and J by 1 base, with 5 bases of the junction left unmatched. The length of the CDR3 is 16 residues. CDR1 and CDR2 (germline): SGHRS, YFSETQ. CDR3 bases: TGCGCCAGCAGCTTGGGGGGACAGTTACGCACAGATACGCAGTATTTT. Translated: CASSLGGQLRTDTQYF.

The chain recombines TRBV7-9 with TRBJ2-1; possible D gene TRBD1, 6 bases. Germline V gene lookup returns CDR1 SEHNR and CDR2 FQNEAQ (reference sequence). This CDR3 has 14 residues. The V and J ends lost 2 bases and 9 bases respectively, with 14 bases between them. In DNA, the CDR3 is TGTGCCAGCAGCTTACACTTAGGGACACCTGAGCAGTTCTTC. Its translation is CASSLHLGTPEQFF.